The 21 T cell receptor beta chains presented below share a single source sample, sequenced in a study of T cell responses to AZD1222 COVID-19 vaccine. TCRdb keeps only in-frame clones here, not all; method: immunoSEQ multiplex PCR. Of 90,000 to 110,000 clones listed, approximately 85% were seen once; the top ten hold around 13%. This sample comprised peripheral blood, obtained on day 0 of MenACWY control vaccination. Source of these receptors: an adult in good health.

This clone was seen only a few times. V and J are TRBV7-2 and TRBJ2-2; perhaps D is TRBD1 or TRBD2 (5 bases each). The CDR3 has 15 amino acids. Trimming left V 1 base short and J 4 bases short, with 10 bases between. The germline V gene has CDR1 SGHTA and CDR2 FQGNSA. The CDR3 DNA reads as TGTGCCAGCAGCTTAGTGAGTGGGGGCACCGGGGAGCTGTTTTTT. The encoded protein is CASSLVSGGTGELFF. The whole variable domain, remainder taken from reference TRBV7-2 and TRBJ2-2, is GAGVSQSPSNKVTEKGKDVELRCDPISGHTALYWYRQSLGQGLEFLIYFQGNSAPDKSGLPSDRFSAERTGGSVSTLTIQRTQQEDSAVYLCASSLVSGGTGELFFGEGSRLTVL.

This chain uses TRBV5-1 with TRBJ1-5, with 7 bases lining up with TRBD1. The CDR3 extends over 15 amino acids. Germline V gene sequence: CDR1 SGHRS, CDR2 YFSETQ. V gave up 0 bases and J gave up 0 bases; unmatched junction bases: 0. Here the CDR3 DNA reads TGCGCCAGCAGCTTGGAGGGGGCTAGCAATCAGCCCCAGCATTTT. The encoded protein is CASSLEGASNQPQHF.

This chain connects TRBV4-3 to TRBJ2-5; no reliable D call. Germline V gene data show CDR1 as LGHNA and CDR2 as YSLEER. The CDR3 is 15 residues long. The V and J ends lost 0 bases and 1 base respectively, with 9 bases between them. CDR3 bases: TGCGCCAGCAGCCAAGATCGGCGCGGCCAAGAGACCCAGTACTTC. Encoded protein: CASSQDRRGQETQYF.

About this clone itself: Given the absence of the conserved phenylalanine or tryptophan at the CDR3 end, a read error is likely. The CDR3 loop reads CASSDLLFRGPLSYEQYL. CDR3 nucleotide sequence: TGTGCCAGCAGTGACCTATTGTTCAGGGGCCCTTTATCCTACGAGCAGTACCTC. The genes are TRBV6-4 and TRBJ2-7; weak D call: TRBD1 (6 bases). The V and J ends lost 2 bases and 1 base respectively, with 21 bases between them. The CDR3 consists of 18 residues. Germline V CDR1 and CDR2: MRHNA, SNTAGT.

The chain joins TRBV6-2 or TRBV6-3 to TRBJ1-2; 7 bases fit TRBD1. The CDR3 length is 14 residues. Germline V CDR1 and CDR2: MNHEY, SVGEGT. Trimming cost V 2 bases and J 3 bases; bases outside gene matches: 3. CDR3 in amino acids: CASSYLGTDYGYTF. The DNA for the CDR3 is TGTGCCAGCAGTTACCTTGGGACAGACTATGGCTACACCTTC.

This chain joins TRBV7-2 and TRBJ1-3; 9 nucleotides align to TRBD1. The V and J ends lost 7 bases and 3 bases, in that order; junction bases with no gene match: 4. The CDR3 loop spans 14 amino acids. Germline assignment: CDR1 SGHTA and CDR2 FQGNSA. The CDR3 DNA reads TGTGCCAGCAAGCCGGGACAGGGTGGAAACACCATATATTTT. Translated, it gives CASKPGQGGNTIYF.

This clone has a single count. The chain employs TRBV28 and TRBJ1-2, with D maybe TRBD1 (6 bases). The CDR3 is made up of 15 amino acids. V dropped 4 bases and J dropped 8 bases, with 20 bases sitting between them. CDR1 MDHEN and CDR2 SYDVKM come from the germline V gene. The CDR3 region has the DNA TGTGCCAGCAGTTCCGCATGGACCCCCAGGGGCGGCTACACCTTC. Its protein is CASSSAWTPRGGYTF.

V gene TRBV3-1 (or the pseudogene TRBV3-2) combines with J gene TRBJ1-1; maybe TRBD1 (6 bases). Trimming pared 4 bases from V and 10 bases from J, leaving 10 bases between. CDR3 size: 11 residues. Per the germline V gene, CDR1 is LGHDT and CDR2 is YNNKEL (reference sequence). In DNA, the CDR3 is TGTGCCAGCAGCCGCGAGGGGGGAGCTTTCTTT. Its translation is CASSREGGAFF.

V is TRBV3-1 (or the pseudogene TRBV3-2) and J is TRBJ2-5; D is unclear. CDR3 size: 14 residues. With 2 bases removed from V and 7 bases from J, the gap between germline ends came to 14 bases. CDR1 LGHDT and CDR2 YNNKEL come from the germline V gene (reference sequence). CDR3 nucleotide sequence: TGTGCCAGCAGCCAAAGGAGTGGGATCGGGACCCAGTACTTC. Translation gives CASSQRSGIGTQYF.

V usage is TRBV4-2 and J usage is TRBJ2-1, with 7 bases aligning to TRBD1. Per the germline V gene, CDR1 is LGHNA and CDR2 is YNFKEQ. Germline trimming cut 6 bases from V and 12 bases from J; bases unmatched to any gene: 11. The CDR3 loop spans 13 amino acids. The CDR3 DNA follows: TGTGCCAGCAGTCAGGGGGTTGAACCGGGGCAGTTCTTC. Protein sequence: CASSQGVEPGQFF.

The chain combines TRBV18 with TRBJ1-1; possibly TRBD1 for D (5 bases). The CDR3 consists of 14 residues. Germline V gene sequence: CDR1 KGHSH, CDR2 LQKENI. V lost 0 bases and J lost 5, with 10 bases in between. The CDR3 DNA reads TGTGCCAGCTCACCACCCACGGGGGAAACTGAAGCTTTCTTT. Encoded protein: CASSPPTGETEAFF. The variable domain in full, completed from reference TRBV18 and TRBJ1-1, reads NAGVMQNPRHLVRRRGQEARLRCSPMKGHSHVYWYRQLPEEGLKFMVYLQKENIIDESGMPKERFSAEFPKEGPSILRIQQVVRGDSAAYFCASSPPTGETEAFFGQGTRLTVV.

The chain is built from TRBV5-1 and TRBJ1-1, with D perhaps TRBD1 (6 bases). With 7 bases removed from V and 7 bases from J, the gap between germline ends came to 35 bases. Germline CDR1 is SGHRS and CDR2 is YFSETQ. The CDR3 has 19 residues. The CDR3 bases are TGCGCCAGCCGAAAGACCCTAAATCTGGGGACATATCCACCTAGTGAAGCTTTCTTT. This sequence encodes CASRKTLNLGTYPPSEAFF.

J is TRBJ2-7 and V is TRBV5-4; 7 nucleotides agree with TRBD1. The V gene end was trimmed by 4 bases and the J gene end by 2 bases; junction bases not matched to a gene: 3. The germline gives CDR1 SGHNT, CDR2 YYREEE (reference sequence). The CDR3 length is 13 residues. CDR3 DNA sequence: TGTGCCAGCAGCCCGGGACAGACCTACGAGCAGTACTTC. It translates to CASSPGQTYEQYF. The variable domain in full, completed from reference TRBV5-4 and TRBJ2-7, reads ETGVTQSPTHLIKTRGQQVTLRCSSQSGHNTVSWYQQALGQGPQFIFQYYREEENGRGNFPPRFSGLQFPNYSSELNVNALELDDSALYLCASSPGQTYEQYFGPGTRLTVT.

The CDR3 protein is CASSHRGGDQPQHF. The CDR3 coding sequence is TGTGCCAGCAGTCACAGGGGGGGCGATCAGCCCCAGCATTTT. J is TRBJ1-5 and V is TRBV6-5; 8 positions agree with TRBD1. The CDR3 runs 14 residues. Looked up from germline, CDR1 is MNHEY and CDR2 is SVGAGI. V was clipped by 5 bases and J by 5 bases; unmatched bases: 5.

The chain employs TRBV6-1 and TRBJ1-2; D gene uncertain. Germline V gene lookup returns CDR1 MNHNS and CDR2 SASEGT. This CDR3 comprises 13 residues. Deletions cut 2 bases from V and 3 bases from J, with 7 bases between. The CDR3 here is CASSETSYYGYTF. CDR3 DNA: TGTGCCAGCAGTGAAACCTCTTACTATGGCTACACCTTC.

The table lists this clone with a few counts. V usage is TRBV3-1 (or the pseudogene TRBV3-2) and J usage is TRBJ1-4, with no clear D. Germline values: CDR1 LGHDT, CDR2 YNNKEL (reference sequence). This CDR3 region has 16 residues. Trimming left V 4 bases short and J 5 bases short, with 17 bases between. Written as DNA, the CDR3 is TGTGCCAGCAGCCCCATTTTGGCGAAACGAAATGAAAAACTGTTTTTT. Translation gives CASSPILAKRNEKLFF.

The V and J genes are TRBV27 and TRBJ1-5; tentatively, D is TRBD1 (5 bases). This CDR3 contains 15 residues. V was trimmed by 5 bases and J by 3 bases, leaving 14 bases between them. CDR1 is MNHEY, CDR2 SMNVEV, per germline (reference sequence). The CDR3 region has the DNA TGTGCCAGCAGTCCTGAGGGACTGTTCAATCAGCCCCAGCATTTT. Translating it yields CASSPEGLFNQPQHF.

The V call is TRBV5-5, the J call TRBJ1-5; no firm D call. Per the germline V gene, CDR1 is SGHKS and CDR2 is YYEKEE (reference sequence). V lost 3 bases and J 4 bases, leaving 8 bases between the germline ends. The CDR3 loop spans 13 amino acids. For the CDR3, the DNA is TGTGCCAGCAGCTCGTTCACGAATCAGCCCCAGCATTTT. This translates into CASSSFTNQPQHF.

The chain links TRBV5-4 to TRBJ2-7, with D tentatively TRBD1 (7 bases). V was shortened by 4 bases and J by 3 bases, with 11 bases between the two germline ends. The CDR3 is 13 amino acids. Germline V gene lookup returns CDR1 SGHNT and CDR2 YYREEE (reference sequence). CDR3 sequence: CASSPQGGYEQYF. DNA for the CDR3: TGTGCCAGCAGCCCGCAGGGGGGCTACGAGCAGTACTTC.

The chain has TRBV7-8 and TRBJ2-5; D might be TRBD2 (6 bases). The CDR3 spans 11 residues. Germline V CDR1 and CDR2: SGHVS, FQNEAQ. V was trimmed by 5 bases and J by 8 bases, leaving 9 bases between them. For the CDR3, the DNA is TGTGCCAGCAGCGCGCGGGATACCCAGTACTTC. This sequence encodes CASSARDTQYF.

This clone was seen just once. The V gene is TRBV24-1, the J gene TRBJ2-7; TRBD2 matches 10 bases. Germline CDR1 and CDR2: KGHDR and SFDVKD. Trimming at V came to 8 bases and at J to 6 bases, leaving 9 bases not matched to a gene. The CDR3 consists of 14 residues. DNA of the CDR3: TGTGCCACCAAGGGGGAGCGGGAGGGCAGCGAGCAGTACTTC. Amino acids: CATKGEREGSEQYF.